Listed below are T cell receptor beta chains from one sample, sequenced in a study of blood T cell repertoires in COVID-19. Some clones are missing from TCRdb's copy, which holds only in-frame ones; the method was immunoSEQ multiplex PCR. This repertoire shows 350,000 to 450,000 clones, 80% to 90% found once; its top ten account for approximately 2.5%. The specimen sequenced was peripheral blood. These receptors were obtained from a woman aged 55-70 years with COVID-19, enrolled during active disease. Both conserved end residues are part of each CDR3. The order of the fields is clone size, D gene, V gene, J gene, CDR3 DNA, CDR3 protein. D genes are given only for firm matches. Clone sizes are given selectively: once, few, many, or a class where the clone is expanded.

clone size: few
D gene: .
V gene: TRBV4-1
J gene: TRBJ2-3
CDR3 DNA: TGCGCCAGCAGCCAGGCAAGCACAGATACGCAGTATTTT
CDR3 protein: CASSQASTDTQYF

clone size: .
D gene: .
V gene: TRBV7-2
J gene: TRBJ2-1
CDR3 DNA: TGTGCCAGCAGCTTAGTTAGCTCCTACAATGAGCAGTTCTTC
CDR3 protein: CASSLVSSYNEQFF

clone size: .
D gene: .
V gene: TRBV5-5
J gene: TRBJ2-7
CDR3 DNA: TGTGCCAGCAGCCGCACAGGGTCGTCCTACGAGCAGTACTTC
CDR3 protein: CASSRTGSSYEQYF

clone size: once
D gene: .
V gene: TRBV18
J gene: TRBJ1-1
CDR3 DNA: TGTGCCAGCTCAGCGGGGAACACTGAAGCTTTCTTT
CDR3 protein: CASSAGNTEAFF

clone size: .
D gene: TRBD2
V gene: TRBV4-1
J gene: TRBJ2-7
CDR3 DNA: TGCGCCAGCAGCCAAGGGGGTAGCGGGGTGTACGAGCAGTACTTC
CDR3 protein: CASSQGGSGVYEQYF

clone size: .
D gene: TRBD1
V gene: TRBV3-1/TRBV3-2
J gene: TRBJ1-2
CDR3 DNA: TGTGCCAGCAGCGCGGACAGGGCCTATGGCTACACCTTC
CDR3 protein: CASSADRAYGYTF

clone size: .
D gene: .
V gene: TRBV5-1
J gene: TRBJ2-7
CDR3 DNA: TGCGCCAGCTCAATGGCAGGGGTCGCCTACGAGCAGTACTTC
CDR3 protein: CASSMAGVAYEQYF

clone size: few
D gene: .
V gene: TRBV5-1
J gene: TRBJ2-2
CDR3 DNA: TGCGCCAGCAGCTTGGTGCCAGGGGCGGACGGGGAGCTGTTTTTT
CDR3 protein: CASSLVPGADGELFF

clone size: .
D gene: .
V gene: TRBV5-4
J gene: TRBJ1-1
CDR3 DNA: TGTGCCAGCACCCAGGCGGGCAGGGGAAACACTGAAGCTTTCTTT
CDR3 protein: CASTQAGRGNTEAFF

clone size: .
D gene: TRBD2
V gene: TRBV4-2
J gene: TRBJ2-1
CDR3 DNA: TGTGCCAGCAGCCAAGATCGTGGGGGGGGCTCCTACAATGAGCAGTTCTTC
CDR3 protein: CASSQDRGGGSYNEQFF

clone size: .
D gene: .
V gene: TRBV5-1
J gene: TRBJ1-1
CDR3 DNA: TGCGCCAGCAGCCATGAGCGGGGAGCTAATTCTCCCTCTGAAGCTTTCTTT
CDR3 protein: CASSHERGANSPSEAFF

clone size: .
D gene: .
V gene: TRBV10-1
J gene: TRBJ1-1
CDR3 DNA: TGCGCCAGCAGGGACAGATTGAACACTGAAGCTTTCTTT
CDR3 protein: CASRDRLNTEAFF

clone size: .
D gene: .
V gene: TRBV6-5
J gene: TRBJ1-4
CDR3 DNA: TGTGCCAGCAGCCGGGGGTTCGGGGAAAAACTGTTTTTT
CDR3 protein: CASSRGFGEKLFF

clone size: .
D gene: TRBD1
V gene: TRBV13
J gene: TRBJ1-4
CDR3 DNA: TGTGCCAGCAGCAGTTGGGACAGGGCGAATGAAAAACTGTTTTTT
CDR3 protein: CASSSWDRANEKLFF

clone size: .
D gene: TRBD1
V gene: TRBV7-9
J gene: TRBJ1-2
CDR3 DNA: TGTGCCAGCAGCTCACAAAGACAGGGTTATTATGGCTACACCTTC
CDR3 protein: CASSSQRQGYYGYTF

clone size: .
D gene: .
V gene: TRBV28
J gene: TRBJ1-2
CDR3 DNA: TGTGCCAGCAGTTCTAGGGGACACCATGGCTACACCTTC
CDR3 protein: CASSSRGHHGYTF

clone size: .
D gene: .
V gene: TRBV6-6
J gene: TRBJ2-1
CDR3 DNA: TGTGCCAGCAGCTCCCCAATGATTCAGCCCAAGAGGGGGGGCACCCACAATGAGCAGTTCTTC
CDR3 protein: CASSSPMIQPKRGGTHNEQFF

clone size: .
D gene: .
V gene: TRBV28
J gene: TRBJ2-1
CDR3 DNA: TGTGCCAGCAGTTCACCGGGAACTAGCTCCTACAATGAGCAGTTCTTC
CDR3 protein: CASSSPGTSSYNEQFF

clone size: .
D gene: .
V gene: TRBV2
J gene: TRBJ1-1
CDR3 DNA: TGTGCCAGCAGTGAAAAACGGGCTGAAGCTTTCTTT
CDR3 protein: CASSEKRAEAFF

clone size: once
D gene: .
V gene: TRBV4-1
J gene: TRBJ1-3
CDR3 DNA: TGCGCCAGCAGCCAAGTGGGAGGGGGGCTGAGCTCTGGAAACACCATATATTTT
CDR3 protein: CASSQVGGGLSSGNTIYF

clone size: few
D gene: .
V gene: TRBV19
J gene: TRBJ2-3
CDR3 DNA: TGTGCCAGTAGTCCGGATCCTGGGGGGTGGGGCACAGATACGCAGTATTTT
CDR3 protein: CASSPDPGGWGTDTQYF

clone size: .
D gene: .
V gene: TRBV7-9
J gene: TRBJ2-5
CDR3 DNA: TGTGCCAGCAGCTTAGCTCAGAAAGAGACCCAGTACTTC
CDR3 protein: CASSLAQKETQYF

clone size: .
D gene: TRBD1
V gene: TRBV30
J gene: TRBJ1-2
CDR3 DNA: TGTGCCTGGACCAGGACAGGGAACTATGGCTACACCTTC
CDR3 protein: CAWTRTGNYGYTF

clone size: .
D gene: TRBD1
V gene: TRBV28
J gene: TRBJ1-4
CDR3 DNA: TGTGCCAGCTTGACAGGGGGACCTAATGAAAAACTGTTTTTT
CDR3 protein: CASLTGGPNEKLFF

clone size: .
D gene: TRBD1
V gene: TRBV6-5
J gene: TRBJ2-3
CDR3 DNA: TGTGCCAGCAGTTACGGGGACAGGGGGGGCGCAGATACGCAGTATTTT
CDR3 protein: CASSYGDRGGADTQYF

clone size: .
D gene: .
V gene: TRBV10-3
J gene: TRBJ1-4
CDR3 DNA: TGTGCCATCAGTGCGGGGGAAAAACTGTTTTTT
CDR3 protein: CAISAGEKLFF

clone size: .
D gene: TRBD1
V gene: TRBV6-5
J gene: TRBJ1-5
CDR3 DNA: TGTGCCAGCAGTCCTACAGGGGAGTATCAGCCCCAGCATTTT
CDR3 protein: CASSPTGEYQPQHF

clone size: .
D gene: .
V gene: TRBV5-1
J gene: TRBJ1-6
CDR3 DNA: TGCGCCAGCAGGGCCGGGAACGGGGATAATTCACCCCTCCACTTT
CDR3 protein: CASRAGNGDNSPLHF

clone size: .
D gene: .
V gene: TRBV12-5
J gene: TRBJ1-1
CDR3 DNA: TGTGCTAGTGGTTTGTCTACAGGGACCCAGGTCATCGGGGCTTTCTTT
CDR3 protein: CASGLSTGTQVIGAFF

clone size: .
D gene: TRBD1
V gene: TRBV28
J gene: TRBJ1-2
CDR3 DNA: TGTGCCAGCAACCTGGGACAGGGGATGTATGGCTACACCTTC
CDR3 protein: CASNLGQGMYGYTF

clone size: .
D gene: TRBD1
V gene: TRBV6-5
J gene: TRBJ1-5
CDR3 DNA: TGTGCCAGCAGGGGACCGGGACAGCATCAGCCCCAGCATTTT
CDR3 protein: CASRGPGQHQPQHF

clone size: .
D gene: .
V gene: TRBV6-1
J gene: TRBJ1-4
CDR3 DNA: TGTGCCAGCAGTGAAGCCCGAGCCGGGGGTAGAGAAAAACTGTTTTTT
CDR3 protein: CASSEARAGGREKLFF

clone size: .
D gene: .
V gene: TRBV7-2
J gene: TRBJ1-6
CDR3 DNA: TGTGCCAGCAGCTTAGAACAGGGAACACTTGTGTCCCTCCACTTT
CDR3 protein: CASSLEQGTLVSLHF

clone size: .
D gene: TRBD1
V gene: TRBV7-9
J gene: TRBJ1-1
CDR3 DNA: TGTGCCAGCAGCACAGGGGGCTTATTTTCTGAAGCTTTCTTT
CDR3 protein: CASSTGGLFSEAFF

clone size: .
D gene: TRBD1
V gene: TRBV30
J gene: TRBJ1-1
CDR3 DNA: TGTGCCTGGACCTTACAGGGGAACGCTGAAGCTTTCTTT
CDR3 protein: CAWTLQGNAEAFF

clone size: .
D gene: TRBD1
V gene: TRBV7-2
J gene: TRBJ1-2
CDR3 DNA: TGTGCCAGCAGCTTAGCGACAGGGGACCGTTGGGGCTACACCTTC
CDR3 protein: CASSLATGDRWGYTF

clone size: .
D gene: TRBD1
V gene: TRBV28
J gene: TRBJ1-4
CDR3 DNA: TGTGCCAGCAGTCCAGGGGGGCGAAATGAAAAACTGTTTTTT
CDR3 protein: CASSPGGRNEKLFF

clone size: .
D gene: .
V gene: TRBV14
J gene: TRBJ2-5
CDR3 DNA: TGTGCCAGCAGCCCGCTTGGCAGCCAAGAGACCCAGTACTTC
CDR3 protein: CASSPLGSQETQYF

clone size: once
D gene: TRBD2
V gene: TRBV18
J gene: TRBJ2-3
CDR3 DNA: TGTGCCAGCTCACCTACCGGGGGGGCAGATACGCAGTATTTT
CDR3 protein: CASSPTGGADTQYF

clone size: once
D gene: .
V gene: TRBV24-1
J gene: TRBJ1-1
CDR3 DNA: TGTGCCACCAGTGATCCCAGTATGAACACTGAAGCTTTCTTT
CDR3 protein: CATSDPSMNTEAFF

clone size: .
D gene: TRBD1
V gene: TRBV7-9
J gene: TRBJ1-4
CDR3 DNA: TGTGCCAGCAGCCCAGGGACAGGGTATGGAACTAATGAAAAACTGTTTTTT
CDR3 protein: CASSPGTGYGTNEKLFF

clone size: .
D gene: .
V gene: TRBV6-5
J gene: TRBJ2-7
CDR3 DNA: TGTGCCAGCAGCCAACCGGGGACACTGACCTACGAGCAGTACTTC
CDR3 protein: CASSQPGTLTYEQYF

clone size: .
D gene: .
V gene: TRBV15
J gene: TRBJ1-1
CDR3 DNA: TGTGCCACCAGCAGAGTCGAGGCGAACACTGAAGCTTTCTTT
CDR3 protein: CATSRVEANTEAFF

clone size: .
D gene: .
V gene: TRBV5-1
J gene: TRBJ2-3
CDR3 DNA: TGCGCCAGCAGCTTGGGACATCTTGCGAGAGATACGCAGTATTTT
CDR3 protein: CASSLGHLARDTQYF

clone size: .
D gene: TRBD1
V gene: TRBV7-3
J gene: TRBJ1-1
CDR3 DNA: TGTGCCAGCAGCTTATTTGCCCTAACCAGCGGACAGGGCGGGGTGGGCACTGAAGCTTTCTTT
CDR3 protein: CASSLFALTSGQGGVGTEAFF

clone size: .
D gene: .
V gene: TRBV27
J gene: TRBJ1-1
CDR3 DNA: TGTGCCAGCAGTCCCCCCCTCCGCGCTGAAGCTTTCTTT
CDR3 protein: CASSPPLRAEAFF

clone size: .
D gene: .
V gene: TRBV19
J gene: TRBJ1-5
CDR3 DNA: TGTGCCAGTAGTATTATCCGTGGTGCGACAGGCAATAGCAATCAGCCCCAGCATTTT
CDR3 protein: CASSIIRGATGNSNQPQHF

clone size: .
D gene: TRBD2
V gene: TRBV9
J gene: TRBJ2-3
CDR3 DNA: TGTGCCAGCAACCGGGACTATTTGGATACGCAGTATTTT
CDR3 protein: CASNRDYLDTQYF

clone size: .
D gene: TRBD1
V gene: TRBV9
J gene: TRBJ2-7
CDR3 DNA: TGTGCCAGCAGCGCCCCAGGGGGCTCCTACGAGCAGTACTTC
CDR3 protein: CASSAPGGSYEQYF

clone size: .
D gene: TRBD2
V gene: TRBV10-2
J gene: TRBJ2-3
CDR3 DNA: TGCGCCAGCAGTGAGTCGCGCTGGCGGGGGGGCCCAGATACGCAGTATTTT
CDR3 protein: CASSESRWRGGPDTQYF

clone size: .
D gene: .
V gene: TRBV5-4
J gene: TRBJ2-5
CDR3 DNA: TGTGCCAGCAGAGAGGGTTCTGCAGTAGACCAGTACTTC
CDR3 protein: CASREGSAVDQYF

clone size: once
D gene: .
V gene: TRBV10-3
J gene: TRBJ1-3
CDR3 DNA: TGTGCCATCAGTGAGTCGCTTCCAGGGGCGGGAAACACCATATATTTT
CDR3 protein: CAISESLPGAGNTIYF

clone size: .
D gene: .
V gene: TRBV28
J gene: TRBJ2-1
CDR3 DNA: TGTGCCAGCAGTCTACTCGTCAATGAGCAGTTCTTC
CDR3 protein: CASSLLVNEQFF

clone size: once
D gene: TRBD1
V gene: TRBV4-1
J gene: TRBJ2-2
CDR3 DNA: TGCGCCAGCAGCCAAAACTCAGGGGGCGACACCGGGGAGCTGTTTTTT
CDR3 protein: CASSQNSGGDTGELFF